This entry concerns a single T cell receptor (beta chain). What it binds is not known. In this CDR3 the conserved last residue, phenylalanine or tryptophan, is missing, so a read error is likely. It is unclear where the CDR3 begins or ends on the DNA, so no DNA is shown, and the CDR3 is as TCRdb lists it. The record originates from a study of T cells in Graves' hyperthyroidism and ophthalmopathy. Study background: Peripheral blood was acquired at first diagnosis, ahead of any therapy whatsoever.

Points from the study as a whole: Most clonotypes that expanded in the thyroid above 0.001 also showed up in blood.

There were TCR beta CDR3 regions amplified from RNA transcripts. The HTBI primer set was used in a first-round RT-PCR of the TCR CDR3. In TCRdb, the multiplex PCR reads were re-called with MiXCR into one record per CDR3 protein. In the table there are hundreds of thousands of distinct CDR3 sequences, 35% to 45% of which are singletons. Hyperthyroidism in the patients, aged 18 to 65, was newly diagnosed and under 2 months in duration. Together with thyroid ultrasound, orbital computed tomography, serum thyroxine and TRAb, clinical symptoms were used for diagnoses. The sequencing sample was made of blood. This sequence was found in a man aged 18 to 30 with Graves' hyperthyroidism.

The CDR3: CASSLEGWEWYY. The chain couples TRBV11-2 to TRBJ2-7; TRBD2 is the table's D call and was not checked against the DNA. The CDR3 has 12 residues if both end residues are counted. Looked up from germline, CDR1 is SGHAT and CDR2 is FQNNGV.